The clone carrying this T cell receptor (beta chain) was picked up a small number of times. The antigen is undetermined. The sample is drawn from a study of T-cell reconstitution after alpha-beta-depleted transplantation in children. Whole-study results and caveats: Most T-cell counts and diversity one year after the transplant came from T cells that were newly produced.

Molecular barcoding with unique molecular identifiers was used for the TCRbeta library. TCRdb processed the PCR reads anew with MiXCR; each CDR3 protein has one entry. The sample includes some 830,000 distinct CDR3 sequences, approximately 15% seen only once; the top ten take 5%. CDR1 is MGHRA and CDR2 is YSYEKL in the germline V gene. The CDR3 spans 12 residues. Deletions cut 3 bases from V and 6 bases from J, with 9 bases between. Sequences were derived from PBMCs, mostly from graft donor cells, sampled 360 days after TCRalphabeta/CD19-depleted stem cell transplant. The sequence derives from a male patient aged 5 to 17 who had a stem cell transplant for acute lymphoblastic leukemia, so the T cells may come from the graft donor. The chain couples TRBV4-1 to TRBJ2-7; D unresolved. CDR3 bases: TGCGCCAGCAGCCAGGCGATGGGCGAGCAGTACTTC. Protein sequence: CASSQAMGEQYF.